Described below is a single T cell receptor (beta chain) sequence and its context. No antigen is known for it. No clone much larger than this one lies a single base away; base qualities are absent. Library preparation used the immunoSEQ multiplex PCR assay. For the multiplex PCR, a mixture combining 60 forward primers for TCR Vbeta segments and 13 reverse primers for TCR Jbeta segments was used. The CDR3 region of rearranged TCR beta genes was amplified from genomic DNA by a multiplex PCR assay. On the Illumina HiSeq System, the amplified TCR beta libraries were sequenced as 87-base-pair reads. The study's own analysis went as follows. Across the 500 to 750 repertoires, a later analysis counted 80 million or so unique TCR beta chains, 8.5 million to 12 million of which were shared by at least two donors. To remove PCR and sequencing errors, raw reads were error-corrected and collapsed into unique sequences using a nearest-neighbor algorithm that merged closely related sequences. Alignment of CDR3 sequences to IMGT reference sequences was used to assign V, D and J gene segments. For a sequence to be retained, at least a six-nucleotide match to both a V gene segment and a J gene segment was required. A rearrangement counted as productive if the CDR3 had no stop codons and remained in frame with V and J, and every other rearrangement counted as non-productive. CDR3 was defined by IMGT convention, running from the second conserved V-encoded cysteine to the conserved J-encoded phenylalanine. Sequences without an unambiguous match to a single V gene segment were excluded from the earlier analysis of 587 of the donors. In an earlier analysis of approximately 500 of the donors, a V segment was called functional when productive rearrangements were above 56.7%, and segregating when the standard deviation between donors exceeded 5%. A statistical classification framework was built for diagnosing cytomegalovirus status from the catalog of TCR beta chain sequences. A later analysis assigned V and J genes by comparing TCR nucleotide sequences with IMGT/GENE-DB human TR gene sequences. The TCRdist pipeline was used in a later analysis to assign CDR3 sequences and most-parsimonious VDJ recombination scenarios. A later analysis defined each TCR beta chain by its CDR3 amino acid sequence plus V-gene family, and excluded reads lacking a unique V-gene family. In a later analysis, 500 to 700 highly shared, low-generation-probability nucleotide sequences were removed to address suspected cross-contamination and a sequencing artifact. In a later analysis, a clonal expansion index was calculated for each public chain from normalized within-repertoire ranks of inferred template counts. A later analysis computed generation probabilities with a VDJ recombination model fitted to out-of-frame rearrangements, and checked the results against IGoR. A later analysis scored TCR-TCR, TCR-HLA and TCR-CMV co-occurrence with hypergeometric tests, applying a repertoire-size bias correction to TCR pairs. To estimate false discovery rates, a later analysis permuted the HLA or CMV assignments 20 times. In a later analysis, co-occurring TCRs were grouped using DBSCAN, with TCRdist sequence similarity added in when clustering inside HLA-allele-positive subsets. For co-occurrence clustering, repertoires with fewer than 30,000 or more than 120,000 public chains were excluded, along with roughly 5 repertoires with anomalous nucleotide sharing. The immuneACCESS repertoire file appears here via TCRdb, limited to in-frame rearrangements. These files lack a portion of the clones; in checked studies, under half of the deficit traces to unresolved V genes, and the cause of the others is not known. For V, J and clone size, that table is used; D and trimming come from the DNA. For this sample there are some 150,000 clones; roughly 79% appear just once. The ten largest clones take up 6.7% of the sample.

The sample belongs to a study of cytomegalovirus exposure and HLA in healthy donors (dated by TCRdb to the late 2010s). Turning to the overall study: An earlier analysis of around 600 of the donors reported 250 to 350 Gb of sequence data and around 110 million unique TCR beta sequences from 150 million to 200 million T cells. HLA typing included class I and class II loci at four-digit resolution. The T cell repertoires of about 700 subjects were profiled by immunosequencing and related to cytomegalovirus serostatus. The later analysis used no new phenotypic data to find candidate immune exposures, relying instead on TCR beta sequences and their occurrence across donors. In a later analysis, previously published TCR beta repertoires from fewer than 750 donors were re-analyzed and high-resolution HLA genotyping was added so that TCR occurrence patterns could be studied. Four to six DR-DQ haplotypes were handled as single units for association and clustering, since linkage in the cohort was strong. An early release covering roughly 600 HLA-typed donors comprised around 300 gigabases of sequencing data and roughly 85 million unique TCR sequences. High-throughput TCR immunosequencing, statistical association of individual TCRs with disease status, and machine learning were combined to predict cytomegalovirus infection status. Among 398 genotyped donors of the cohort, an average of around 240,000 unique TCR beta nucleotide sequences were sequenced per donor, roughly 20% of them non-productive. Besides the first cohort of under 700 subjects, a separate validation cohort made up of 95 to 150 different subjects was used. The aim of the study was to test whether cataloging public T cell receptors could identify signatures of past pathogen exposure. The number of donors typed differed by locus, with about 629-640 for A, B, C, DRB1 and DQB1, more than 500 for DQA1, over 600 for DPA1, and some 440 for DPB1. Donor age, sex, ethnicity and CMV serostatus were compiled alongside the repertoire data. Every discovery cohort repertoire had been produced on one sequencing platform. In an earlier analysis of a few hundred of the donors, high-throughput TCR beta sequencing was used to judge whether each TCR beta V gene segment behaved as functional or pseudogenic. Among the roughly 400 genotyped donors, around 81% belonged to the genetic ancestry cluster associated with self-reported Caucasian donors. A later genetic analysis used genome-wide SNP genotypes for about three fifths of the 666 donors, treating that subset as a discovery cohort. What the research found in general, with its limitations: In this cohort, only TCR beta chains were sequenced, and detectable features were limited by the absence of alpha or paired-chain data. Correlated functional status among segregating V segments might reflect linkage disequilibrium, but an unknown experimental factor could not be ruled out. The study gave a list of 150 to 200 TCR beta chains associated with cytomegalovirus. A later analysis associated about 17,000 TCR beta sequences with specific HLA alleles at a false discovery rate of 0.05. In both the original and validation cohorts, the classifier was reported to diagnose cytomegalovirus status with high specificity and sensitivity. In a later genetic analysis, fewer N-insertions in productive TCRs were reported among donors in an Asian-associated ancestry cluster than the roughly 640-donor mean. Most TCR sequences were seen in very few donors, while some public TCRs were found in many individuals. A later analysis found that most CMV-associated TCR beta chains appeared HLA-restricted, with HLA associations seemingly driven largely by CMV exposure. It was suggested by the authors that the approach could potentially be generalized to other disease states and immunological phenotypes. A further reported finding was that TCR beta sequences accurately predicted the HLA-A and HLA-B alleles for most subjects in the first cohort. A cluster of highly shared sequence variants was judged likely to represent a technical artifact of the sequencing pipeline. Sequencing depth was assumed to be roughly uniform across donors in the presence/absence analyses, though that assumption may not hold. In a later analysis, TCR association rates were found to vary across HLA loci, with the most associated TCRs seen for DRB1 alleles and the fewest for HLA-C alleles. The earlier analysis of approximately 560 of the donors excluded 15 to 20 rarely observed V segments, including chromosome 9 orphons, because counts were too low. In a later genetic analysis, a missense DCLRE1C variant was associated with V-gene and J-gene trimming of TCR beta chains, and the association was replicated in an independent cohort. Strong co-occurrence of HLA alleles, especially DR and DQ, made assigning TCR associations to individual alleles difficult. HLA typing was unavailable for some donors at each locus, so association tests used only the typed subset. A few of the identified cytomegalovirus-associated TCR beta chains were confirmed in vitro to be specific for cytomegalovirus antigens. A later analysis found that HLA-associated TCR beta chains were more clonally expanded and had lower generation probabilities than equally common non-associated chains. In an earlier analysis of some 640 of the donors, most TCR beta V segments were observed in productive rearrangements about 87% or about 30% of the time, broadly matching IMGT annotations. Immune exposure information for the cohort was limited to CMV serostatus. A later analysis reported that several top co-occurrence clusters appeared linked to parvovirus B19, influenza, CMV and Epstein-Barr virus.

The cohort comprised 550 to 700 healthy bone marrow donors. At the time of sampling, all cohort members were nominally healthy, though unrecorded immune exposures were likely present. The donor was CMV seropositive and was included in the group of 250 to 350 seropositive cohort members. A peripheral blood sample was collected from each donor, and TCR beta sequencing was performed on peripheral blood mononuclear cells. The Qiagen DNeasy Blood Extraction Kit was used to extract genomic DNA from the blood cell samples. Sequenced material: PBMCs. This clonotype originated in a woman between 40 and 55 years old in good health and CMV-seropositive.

The DNA reads TGTGCCAGCACCCCCTCAAGACGTCCGGGTTTCGTTGATAACTATGGCTACACCTTC. The translation is CASTPSRRPGFVDNYGYTF. The sequence is built from TRBV2 and TRBJ1-2; too little of a D gene remains to name it. V loses 7 bases, J loses 1 base, and the germline ends lie 28 bases apart. The germline V gene yields SNHLY for CDR1 and FYNNEI for CDR2. There are 19 amino acids in the CDR3, from cysteine to phenylalanine inclusive. Of all the DNA, just the CDR3 is kept, 57 bases in frame from base 1. This CDR3, with the reference TRBV2 and TRBJ1-2 proteins standing in past its ends, gives the full variable domain EPEVTQTPSHQVTQMGQEVILRCVPISNHLYFYWYRQILGQKVEFLVSFYNNEISEKSEIFDDQFSVERPDGSNFTLKIRSTKLEDSAMYFCASTPSRRPGFVDNYGYTFGSGTRLTVV.